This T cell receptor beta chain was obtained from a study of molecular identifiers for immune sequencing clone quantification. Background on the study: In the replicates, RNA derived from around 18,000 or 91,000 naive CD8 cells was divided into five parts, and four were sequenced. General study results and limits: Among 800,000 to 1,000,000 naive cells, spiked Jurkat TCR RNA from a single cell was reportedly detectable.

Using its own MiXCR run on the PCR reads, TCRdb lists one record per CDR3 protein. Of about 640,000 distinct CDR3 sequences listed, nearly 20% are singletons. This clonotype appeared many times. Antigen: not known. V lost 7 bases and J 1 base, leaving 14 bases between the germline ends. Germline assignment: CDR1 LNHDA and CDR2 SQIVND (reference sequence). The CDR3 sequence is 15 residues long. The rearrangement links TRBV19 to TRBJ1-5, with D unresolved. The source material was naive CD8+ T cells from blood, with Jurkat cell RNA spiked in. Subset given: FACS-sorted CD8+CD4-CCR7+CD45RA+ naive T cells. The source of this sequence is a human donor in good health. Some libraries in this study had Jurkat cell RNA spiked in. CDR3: CASTVAWQSNQPQHF. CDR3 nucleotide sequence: TGTGCCAGTACCGTAGCTTGGCAGAGCAATCAGCCCCAGCATTTT.